This TCR beta chain was sequenced for a study of shared clonotypes between healthy human individuals. Across the study: CD8 memory received one plate per donor, CD8 naive two, CD4 memory three and CD4 naive three. Points from the study as a whole: The study generally estimated greater richness for naive than memory subsets. Clonotype sharing levels among donors were expected to vary with sequencing depth.

This clone was seen a handful of times. Its antigen is still unknown. The identical CDR3 is also encoded by other nucleotide sequences in the sample. The CDR3 runs 13 residues. Germline-derived CDR1 and CDR2 are MNHEY and SMNVEV (reference sequence). V was shortened by 4 bases and J by 3 bases, with 7 bases between the two germline ends. The naive CD8 fraction comprised CD45RO-negative cells positively selected for CCR7 and excluded terminally differentiated effector memory CD45RA+ cells. Profiled with immunoSEQ multiplex PCR; TCRdb holds only in-frame clones, not every one. The sample comprises some 800,000 clones, around 92% of which are singletons, and 24% rests with the top ten.

The receptor comes from a man aged 25-45 years in good health. Sequencing was done on a sample of naive CD8+ T cells sorted from blood. This sequence joins TRBV27 and TRBJ1-5; D is unresolved. CDR3 sequence reads: CASSSGLNQPQHF. The CDR3 bases are TGTGCCAGCAGTTCCGGGCTCAATCAGCCCCAGCATTTT.